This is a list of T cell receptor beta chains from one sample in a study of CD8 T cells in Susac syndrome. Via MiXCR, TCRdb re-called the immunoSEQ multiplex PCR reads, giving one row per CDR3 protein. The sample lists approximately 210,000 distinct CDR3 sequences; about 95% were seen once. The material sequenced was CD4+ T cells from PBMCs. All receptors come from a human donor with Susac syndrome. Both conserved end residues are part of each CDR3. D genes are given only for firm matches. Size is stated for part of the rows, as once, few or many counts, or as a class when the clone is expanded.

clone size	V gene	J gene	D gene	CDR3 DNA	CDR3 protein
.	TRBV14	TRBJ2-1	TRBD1	TGTGCCAGCAGCCAAAGGATACAGGGGTACCAGTTCTTC	CASSQRIQGYQFF
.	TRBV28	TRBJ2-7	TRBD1	TGTGCCAGCAGTCCGGGACAGTCACCCTACGAGCAGTACTTC	CASSPGQSPYEQYF
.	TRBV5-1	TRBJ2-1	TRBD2	TGCGCCAGCAGCTCCAGCGGGGGGGGAAATGAGCAGTTCTTC	CASSSSGGGNEQFF
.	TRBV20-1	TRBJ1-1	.	TGCAGTGCTAGCATTAGGACCGCCATGAACACTGAAGCTTTCTTT	CSASIRTAMNTEAFF
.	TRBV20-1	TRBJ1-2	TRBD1	TGCAGTGCCGACAGGGTCAGTGGCTACACCTTC	CSADRVSGYTF
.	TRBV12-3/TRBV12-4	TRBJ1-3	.	TGTGCCAGCAGCTTCCGCCAGTACTCTGGAAACACCATATATTTT	CASSFRQYSGNTIYF
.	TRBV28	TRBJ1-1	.	TGTGCCAGCTTCTCCGAACCAGTCATGAACACTGAAGCTTTCTTT	CASFSEPVMNTEAFF
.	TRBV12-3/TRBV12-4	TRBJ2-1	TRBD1	TGTGCCAGCAGTAAGACAGGGGGCAGGAGGGATGAGCAGTTCTTC	CASSKTGGRRDEQFF
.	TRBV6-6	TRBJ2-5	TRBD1	TGTGCCAGCAGTTATCCGGGACAGGGAAAAGGGACCCAGTACTTC	CASSYPGQGKGTQYF
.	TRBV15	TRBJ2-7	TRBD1	TGTGCCACCAGCTTCCGGGACAGGGCCTACGAGCAGTACTTC	CATSFRDRAYEQYF
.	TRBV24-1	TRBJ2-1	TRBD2	TGTGCCACCAGTGACCCATCTGGCGGGGGGGCCGTCAATGAGCAGTTCTTC	CATSDPSGGGAVNEQFF
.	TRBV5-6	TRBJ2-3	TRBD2	TGTGCCAGCAGGGGAGGAGCGGGGGCAACAGATACGCAGTATTTT	CASRGGAGATDTQYF
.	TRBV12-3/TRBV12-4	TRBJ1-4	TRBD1	TGTGCCAGCAGTGGGACAGGGGGAGCCTACGAAAAACTGTTTTTT	CASSGTGGAYEKLFF
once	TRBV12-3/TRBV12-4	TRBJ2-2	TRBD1	TGTGCCAGCAGGCCCCACCTGACCCCGGACAGGGCGAACACCGGGGAGCTGTTTTTT	CASRPHLTPDRANTGELFF
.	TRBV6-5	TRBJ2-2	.	TGTGCCAGCGGTAGAGGGGGGGACACCGGGGAGCTGTTTTTT	CASGRGGDTGELFF
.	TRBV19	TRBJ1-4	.	TGTGCCAGTAGACAAGTCGCAACTAATGAAAAACTGTTTTTT	CASRQVATNEKLFF
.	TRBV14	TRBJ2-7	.	TGTGCCAGCAGGAGACAGAGCGCCTACGAGCAGTACTTC	CASRRQSAYEQYF
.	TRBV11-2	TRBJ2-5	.	TGTGCCAGCAGCTTAGGGGTCGACCAAGAGACCCAGTACTTC	CASSLGVDQETQYF
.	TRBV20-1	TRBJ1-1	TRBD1	TGCAGTGCTAGAGGGGACAGGGCGAACACTGAAGCTTTCTTT	CSARGDRANTEAFF
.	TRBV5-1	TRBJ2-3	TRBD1	TGCGCCAGCAGCACCGCCGGGACAGGGGTGGCAGATACGCAGTATTTT	CASSTAGTGVADTQYF
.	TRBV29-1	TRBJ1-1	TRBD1	TGCAGCGTAGAAAGGACAGGGGCCGACTCTGAAGCTTTCTTT	CSVERTGADSEAFF
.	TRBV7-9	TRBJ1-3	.	TGTGCCAGCAGCTTAAGCCTTACACGGCTCTCTGGAAACACCATATATTTT	CASSLSLTRLSGNTIYF
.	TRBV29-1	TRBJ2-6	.	TGCAGCGGATTAACAGGGGCCAACGTCCTGACTTTC	CSGLTGANVLTF
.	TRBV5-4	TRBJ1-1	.	TGTGCCAGCAGCTTGGAGATAGGGAACACTGAAGCTTTCTTT	CASSLEIGNTEAFF
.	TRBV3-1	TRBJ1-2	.	TGTGCCAGCAGCCAAAGGTTGCGAGAGGGCTACACCTTC	CASSQRLREGYTF
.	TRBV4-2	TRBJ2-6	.	TGTGCCAGCCGGATGGTAGGCGCCGACTCTGGGGCCAACGTCCTGACTTTC	CASRMVGADSGANVLTF
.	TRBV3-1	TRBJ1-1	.	TGTGCCAGAGACCTGATGAACACTGAAGCTTTCTTT	CARDLMNTEAFF
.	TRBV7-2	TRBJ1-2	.	TGTGCCAGCAGCTTAGATCGAGAACCTGATCCCCCATACTATGGCTACACCTTC	CASSLDREPDPPYYGYTF
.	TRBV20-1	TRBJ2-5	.	TGCAGTGCCGAATTGACAGGAGAAGAGACCCAGTACTTC	CSAELTGEETQYF
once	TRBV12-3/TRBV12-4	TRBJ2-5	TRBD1	TGTGCCAGCAGTTCACGGACAGGGGATTTGGAGACCCAGTACTTC	CASSSRTGDLETQYF
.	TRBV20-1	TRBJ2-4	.	TGCAGTGCTCCCACTCAGTTAGTAGCCAAAAACATTCAGTACTTC	CSAPTQLVAKNIQYF